These 13 T cell receptor beta chains came from one sample sequenced in a study of blood T cell repertoires in COVID-19. Sequencing was performed with immunoSEQ multiplex PCR; in TCRdb, only in-frame clones are kept and a portion is missing. The table shows approximately 160,000 clones, with 65% to 85% occurring only once. Specimen: peripheral blood. Source of these receptors: an elderly woman with acute or convalescent COVID-19.

This chain uses TRBV5-1 with TRBJ1-5; D perhaps matches TRBD1 (5 bases). Trimming took off 5 bases at V and 4 bases at J, with 16 bases between the two ends. In germline, CDR1 is SGHRS, CDR2 YFSETQ. The CDR3 has 15 amino acids. The CDR3 region has the DNA TGCGCCAGCAGACCCCAGACAGACCTTAATCAGCCCCAGCATTTT. Protein: CASRPQTDLNQPQHF.

This rearrangement joins TRBV30 to TRBJ1-5; D is perhaps TRBD1 (6 bases). V lost 0 bases, J lost 6 bases, and 12 bases lay in between. Germline CDR1 is GTSNPN and CDR2 is SVGIG (reference sequence). There are 14 residues in the CDR3. CDR3 in DNA: TGTGCCTGGAGTGTAGGGGGATTTGGTCAGCCCCAGCATTTT. Translated, it gives CAWSVGGFGQPQHF.

The genes are TRBV19 and TRBJ2-6, with 9 bases lining up with TRBD1. This CDR3 is 16 amino acids long. Germline trimming cut 5 bases from V and 6 bases from J; bases unmatched to any gene: 8. Germline CDR1 and CDR2: LNHDA and SQIVND (reference sequence). This CDR3 reads CASSFLTGGSANVLTF. CDR3 in DNA: TGTGCCAGTAGTTTTCTGACAGGGGGTTCGGCCAACGTCCTGACTTTC.

This chain joins TRBV6-2 or TRBV6-3 and TRBJ2-5; 10 nucleotides agree with TRBD1. Germline V CDR1 and CDR2: MNHEY, SVGEGT. The CDR3 is 16 residues long. The trim removed 0 bases at V and 4 bases at J, leaving 5 bases unmatched. The CDR3 spells CASSYSGQGLSETQYF. CDR3 in DNA: TGTGCCAGCAGTTACTCGGGACAGGGGTTATCAGAGACCCAGTACTTC.

The chain links TRBV20-1 to TRBJ2-3; 8 positions match TRBD2. V was pared by 6 bases and J by 6 bases, with 2 bases of the junction left unmatched. This CDR3 region has 11 residues. CDR1 is DFQATT and CDR2 is SNEGSKA in the germline V gene (reference sequence). The CDR3 DNA reads TGCAGTGCGATAGCGGGGGATACGCAGTATTTT. Its protein product is CSAIAGDTQYF.

The chain links TRBV2 to TRBJ2-1, with 8 positions matching TRBD1. Germline lookup yields CDR1 SNHLY and CDR2 FYNNEI. The length of the CDR3 is 13 residues. Losses at the gene ends were 6 bases for V and 5 bases for J; bases not matched to a gene: 3. The CDR3 coding sequence is TGTGCCAGCAGCGAGACAGGGGACAATGAGCAGTTCTTC. Translated, it gives CASSETGDNEQFF. Filled out from reference TRBV2 and TRBJ2-1, the complete variable domain reads EPEVTQTPSHQVTQMGQEVILRCVPISNHLYFYWYRQILGQKVEFLVSFYNNEISEKSEIFDDQFSVERPDGSNFTLKIRSTKLEDSAMYFCASSETGDNEQFFGPGTRLTVL.

The genes are TRBV10-3 and TRBJ1-1; D ambiguous. Trimming took 8 bases from V and 1 from J, leaving 14 bases between them. CDR3 length: 14 amino acids. CDR1 and CDR2 from the germline V gene are ENHRY and SYGVKD. CDR3 amino acids: CAIAPSGGNTEAFF. CDR3 bases: TGTGCCATCGCCCCGTCGGGAGGGAACACTGAAGCTTTCTTT.

The chain combines TRBV4-1 with TRBJ2-1, with TRBD2 matching over 9 bases. The CDR3 contains 17 residues. Unmatched junction bases numbered 8, after V lost 2 bases and J lost 3 bases. The V gene's germline CDR1 is MGHRA and CDR2 YSYEKL. The CDR3 sequence: CASSQTGREGIYNEQFF. In DNA form, the CDR3 reads TGCGCCAGCAGCCAAACGGGGCGGGAGGGTATCTACAATGAGCAGTTCTTC.

The chain recombines TRBV10-3 with TRBJ1-4; TRBD1 might be the D (6 bases). V shed 3 bases and J shed 8 bases, with 16 bases lying between them. This CDR3 spans 15 amino acids. Germline values: CDR1 ENHRY, CDR2 SYGVKD. CDR3 region: CAISDLLDREEKLFF. The CDR3 DNA is TGTGCCATCAGTGATTTGTTGGACAGAGAGGAAAAACTGTTTTTT.

The chain is built from TRBV12-5 and TRBJ1-1, with no clear D. This CDR3 region has 13 residues. Between the trimmed V and J ends, which lost 4 bases and 4 bases, there was a span of 10 bases. Germline CDR1 reads LGHNT; CDR2 reads FRNRAP. The CDR3 spells CASGSTSGTEAFF. The CDR3 DNA sequence: TGTGCTAGTGGTTCCACCTCGGGCACTGAAGCTTTCTTT.

The rearrangement links TRBV9 to TRBJ1-4; unclear D gene. Per germline, CDR1 SGDLS and CDR2 YYNGEE. V was cut by 0 bases and J by 2 bases, with 5 bases left in between. The CDR3 sequence is 14 residues long. For the CDR3, the DNA is TGTGCCAGCAGCGTAGCTACCACTAATGAAAAACTGTTTTTT. The encoded protein is CASSVATTNEKLFF. Full variable domain (outside the CDR3, taken from reference TRBV9 and TRBJ1-4): DSGVTQTPKHLITATGQRVTLRCSPRSGDLSVYWYQQSLDQGLQFLIQYYNGEERAKGNILERFSAQQFPDLHSELNLSSLELGDSALYFCASSVATTNEKLFFGSGTQLSVL.

V gene TRBV3-1 (or the pseudogene TRBV3-2) combines with J gene TRBJ2-5, with 15 bases fitting TRBD2. The CDR3 length is 15 residues. Germline assignment: CDR1 LGHDT and CDR2 YNNKEL (reference sequence). With 5 bases clipped from V and 4 bases from J, the junction kept 2 bases outside the gene matches. CDR3 coding DNA: TGTGCCAGCAGCATGGGACTAGCGGGGGGAGAGACCCAGTACTTC. Its translation: CASSMGLAGGETQYF.

The chain combines TRBV27 with TRBJ2-3, with unresolved D. The CDR3 contains 16 residues. Looked up from germline, CDR1 is MNHEY and CDR2 is SMNVEV (reference sequence). V was pared by 3 bases and J by 4 bases, with 17 bases between. CDR3 residues: CASSFRNGFRSDTQYF. The DNA of the CDR3 is TGTGCCAGCAGTTTTAGAAACGGGTTTAGGTCAGATACGCAGTATTTT.